This T cell receptor (beta chain) was obtained from a study of T cell responses to AZD1222 COVID-19 vaccine. Remarks on this clone: The antigen remains unidentified.

Findings of the study overall: White British donors predominated, females outnumbered males, and clonal diversity was possibly underestimated. The repertoires were collected only after the peak T cell response.

The protocol was immunoSEQ multiplex PCR, while the TCRdb copy is restricted to in-frame clones and leaves out a portion. The sample records approximately 150,000 clones, approximately 95% being singletons. Germline V gene lookup returns CDR1 SQVTM and CDR2 ANQGSEA. The V and J ends lost 0 bases and 1 base respectively, with 13 bases between them. The CDR3 has 16 amino acids. The V gene is TRBV29-1, the J gene TRBJ2-4; D might be TRBD2 (6 bases). The starting material was peripheral blood, obtained on day 0 of MenACWY control vaccination. This receptor was identified in an adult in good health. The CDR3 DNA follows: TGCAGCGTTGAAGATCGGAGGGATCGGGCCAAAAACATTCAGTACTTC. This gives the protein CSVEDRRDRAKNIQYF.